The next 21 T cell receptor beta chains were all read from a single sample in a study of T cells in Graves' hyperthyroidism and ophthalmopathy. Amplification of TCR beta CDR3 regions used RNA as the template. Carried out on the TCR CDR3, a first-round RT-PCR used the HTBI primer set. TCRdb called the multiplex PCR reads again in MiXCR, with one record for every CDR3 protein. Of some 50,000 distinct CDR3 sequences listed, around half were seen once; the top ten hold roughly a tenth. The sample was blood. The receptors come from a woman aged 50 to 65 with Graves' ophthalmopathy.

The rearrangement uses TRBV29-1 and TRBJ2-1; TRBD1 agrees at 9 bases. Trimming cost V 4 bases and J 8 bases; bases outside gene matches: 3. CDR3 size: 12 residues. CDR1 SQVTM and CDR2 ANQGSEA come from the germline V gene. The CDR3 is CSVGTGGHEQFF. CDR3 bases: TGCAGCGTTGGAACAGGGGGCCATGAGCAGTTCTTC.

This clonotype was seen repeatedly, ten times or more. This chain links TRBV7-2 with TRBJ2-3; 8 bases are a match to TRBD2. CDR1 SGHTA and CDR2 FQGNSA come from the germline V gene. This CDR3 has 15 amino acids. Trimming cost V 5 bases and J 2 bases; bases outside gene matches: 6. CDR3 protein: CASSIRGLDTDTQYF. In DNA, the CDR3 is TGTGCCAGCAGCATCAGGGGACTAGACACAGATACGCAGTATTTT.

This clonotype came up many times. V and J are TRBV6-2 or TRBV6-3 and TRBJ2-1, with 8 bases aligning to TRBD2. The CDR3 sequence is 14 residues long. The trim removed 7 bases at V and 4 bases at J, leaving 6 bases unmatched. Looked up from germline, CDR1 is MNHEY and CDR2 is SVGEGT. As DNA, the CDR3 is TGTGCCAGCACTACGCGGGGGGCATACAATGAGCAGTTCTTC. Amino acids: CASTTRGAYNEQFF.

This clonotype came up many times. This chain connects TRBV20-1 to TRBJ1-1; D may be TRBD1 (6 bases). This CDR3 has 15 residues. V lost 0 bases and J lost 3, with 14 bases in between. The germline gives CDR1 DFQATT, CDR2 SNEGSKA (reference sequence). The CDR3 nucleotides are TGCAGTGCTAGAGATTCCCGAGGGGGGGACACTGAAGCTTTCTTT. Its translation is CSARDSRGGDTEAFF.

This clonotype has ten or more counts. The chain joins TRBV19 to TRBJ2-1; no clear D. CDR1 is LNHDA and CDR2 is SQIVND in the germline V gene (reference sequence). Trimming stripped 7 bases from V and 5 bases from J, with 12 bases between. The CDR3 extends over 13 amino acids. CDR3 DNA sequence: TGTGCCAGTACCGCCTTGGGGAACAATGAGCAGTTCTTC. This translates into CASTALGNNEQFF.

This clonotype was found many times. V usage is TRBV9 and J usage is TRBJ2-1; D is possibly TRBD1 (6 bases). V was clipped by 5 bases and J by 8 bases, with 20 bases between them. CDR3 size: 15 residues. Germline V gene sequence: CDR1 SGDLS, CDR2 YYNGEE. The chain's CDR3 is CASSWGLASFDEQFF. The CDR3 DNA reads TGTGCCAGCAGTTGGGGGCTAGCATCGTTCGATGAGCAGTTCTTC.

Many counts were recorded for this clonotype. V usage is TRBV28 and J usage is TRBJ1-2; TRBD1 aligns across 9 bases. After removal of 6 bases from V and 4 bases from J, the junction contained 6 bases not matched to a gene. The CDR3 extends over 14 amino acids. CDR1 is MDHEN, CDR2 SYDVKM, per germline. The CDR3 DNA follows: TGTGCCAGCAGCCCGGACAGGGGACTCTATGGCTACACCTTC. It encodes CASSPDRGLYGYTF.

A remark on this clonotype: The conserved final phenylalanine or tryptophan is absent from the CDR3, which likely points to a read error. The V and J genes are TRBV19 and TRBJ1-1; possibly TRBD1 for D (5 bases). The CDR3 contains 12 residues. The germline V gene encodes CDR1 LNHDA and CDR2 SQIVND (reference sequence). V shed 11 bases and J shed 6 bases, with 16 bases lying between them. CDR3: CAGIGRVAEAFL. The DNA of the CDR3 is TGTGCCGGTATTGGCAGGGTTGCTGAAGCTTTCTTG.

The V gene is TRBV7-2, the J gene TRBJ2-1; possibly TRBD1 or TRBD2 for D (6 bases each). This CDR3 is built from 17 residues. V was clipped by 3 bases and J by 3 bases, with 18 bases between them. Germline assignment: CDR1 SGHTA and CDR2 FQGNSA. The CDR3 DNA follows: TGTGCCAGCAGCTTCCAGGGGACGGGGGCTAGCTACAATGAGCAGTTCTTC. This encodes CASSFQGTGASYNEQFF.

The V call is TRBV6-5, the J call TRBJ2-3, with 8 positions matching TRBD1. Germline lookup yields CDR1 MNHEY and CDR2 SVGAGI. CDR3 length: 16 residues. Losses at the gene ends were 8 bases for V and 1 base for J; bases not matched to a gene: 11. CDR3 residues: CASSLQGAEGTDTQYF. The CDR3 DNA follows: TGTGCCAGCTCCCTTCAGGGGGCAGAAGGCACAGATACGCAGTATTTT.

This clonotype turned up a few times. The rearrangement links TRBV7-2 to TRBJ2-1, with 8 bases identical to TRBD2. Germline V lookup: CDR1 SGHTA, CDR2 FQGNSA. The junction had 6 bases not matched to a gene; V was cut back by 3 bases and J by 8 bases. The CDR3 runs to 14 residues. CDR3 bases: TGTGCCAGCAGCTTTCTTAGCGGGATACATGAGCAGTTCTTC. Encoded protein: CASSFLSGIHEQFF.

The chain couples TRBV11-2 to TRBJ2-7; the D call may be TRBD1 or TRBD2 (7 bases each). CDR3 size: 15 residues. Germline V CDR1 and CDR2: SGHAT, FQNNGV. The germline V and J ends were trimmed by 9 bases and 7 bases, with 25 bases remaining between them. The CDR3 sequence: CASSPWGRGGWEQYF. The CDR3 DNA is TGTGCCAGTAGCCCCTGGGGCAGGGGGGGTTGGGAGCAGTACTTC.

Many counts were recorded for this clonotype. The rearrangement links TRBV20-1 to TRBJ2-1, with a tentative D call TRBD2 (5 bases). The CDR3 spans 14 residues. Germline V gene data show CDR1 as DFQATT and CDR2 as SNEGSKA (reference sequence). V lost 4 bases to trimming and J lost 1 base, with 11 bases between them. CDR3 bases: TGCAGTGCTAAGGACTTTTCGTCCTACAATGAGCAGTTCTTC. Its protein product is CSAKDFSSYNEQFF.

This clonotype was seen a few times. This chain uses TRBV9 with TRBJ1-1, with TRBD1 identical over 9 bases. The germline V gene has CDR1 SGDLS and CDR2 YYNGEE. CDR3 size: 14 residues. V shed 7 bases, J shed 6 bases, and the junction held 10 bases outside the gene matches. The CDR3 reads CASSPGTGMSEAFF. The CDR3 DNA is TGTGCCAGCTCACCCGGGACAGGGATGTCTGAAGCTTTCTTT.

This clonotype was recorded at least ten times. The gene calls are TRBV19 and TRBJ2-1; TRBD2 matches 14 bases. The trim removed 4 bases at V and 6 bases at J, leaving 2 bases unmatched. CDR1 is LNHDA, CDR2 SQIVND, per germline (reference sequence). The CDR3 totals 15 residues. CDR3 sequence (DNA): TGTGCCAGTAGTACAGGACTAGCGGGAGGCAATGAGCAGTTCTTC. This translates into CASSTGLAGGNEQFF.

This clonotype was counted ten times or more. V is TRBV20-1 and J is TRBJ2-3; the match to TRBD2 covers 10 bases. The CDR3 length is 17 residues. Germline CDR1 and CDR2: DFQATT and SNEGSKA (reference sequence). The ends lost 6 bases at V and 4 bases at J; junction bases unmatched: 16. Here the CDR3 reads CSAKPASGRNWADTQYF. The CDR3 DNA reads TGCAGTGCGAAGCCCGCTAGCGGGAGAAACTGGGCAGATACGCAGTATTTT.

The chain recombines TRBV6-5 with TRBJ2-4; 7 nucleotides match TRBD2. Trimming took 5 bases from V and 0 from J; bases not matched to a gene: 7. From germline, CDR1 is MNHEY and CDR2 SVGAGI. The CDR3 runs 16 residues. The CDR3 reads CASSKPGGIAKNIQYF. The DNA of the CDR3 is TGTGCCAGCAGTAAACCGGGAGGTATAGCCAAAAACATTCAGTACTTC.

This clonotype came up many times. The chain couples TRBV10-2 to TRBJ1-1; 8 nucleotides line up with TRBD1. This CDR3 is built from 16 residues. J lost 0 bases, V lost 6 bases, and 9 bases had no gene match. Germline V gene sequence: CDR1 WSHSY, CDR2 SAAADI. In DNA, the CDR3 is TGCGCCAGCAGCCGTGGACAGGGCGGGATGAACACTGAAGCTTTCTTT. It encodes CASSRGQGGMNTEAFF.

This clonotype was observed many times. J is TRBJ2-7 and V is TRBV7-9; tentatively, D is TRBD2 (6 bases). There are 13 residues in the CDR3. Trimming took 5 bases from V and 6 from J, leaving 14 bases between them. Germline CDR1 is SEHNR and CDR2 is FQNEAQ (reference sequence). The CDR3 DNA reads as TGTGCCAGCAGCCCCCCGAGCGGGTTCGAGCAGTACTTC. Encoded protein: CASSPPSGFEQYF.

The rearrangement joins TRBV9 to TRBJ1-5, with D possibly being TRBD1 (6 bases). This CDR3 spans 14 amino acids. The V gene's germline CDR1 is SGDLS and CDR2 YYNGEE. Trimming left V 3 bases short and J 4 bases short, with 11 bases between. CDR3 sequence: CASSAGTWNQPQHF. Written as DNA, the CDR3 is TGTGCCAGCAGCGCAGGGACATGGAATCAGCCCCAGCATTTT.

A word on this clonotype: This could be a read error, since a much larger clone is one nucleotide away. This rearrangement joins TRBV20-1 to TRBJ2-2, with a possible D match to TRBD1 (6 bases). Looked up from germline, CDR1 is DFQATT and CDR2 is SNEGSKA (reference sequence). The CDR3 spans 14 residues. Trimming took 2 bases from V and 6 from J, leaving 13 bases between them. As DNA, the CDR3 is TGCAGTGCTAGATCTCACAGGGCTGCCGGGGAGCTGTTTTTT. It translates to CSARSHRAAGELFF.